This passage covers 14 T cell receptor beta chains from one sample sequenced in a study of T-cell memory formation after mild COVID-19. TCRdb recomputed calls from the 5' RACE reads with MiXCR, one row per CDR3 protein. The table shows 130,000 to 150,000 distinct CDR3 sequences, with 6% to 6.5% occurring only once. Sequenced: PBMCs or a T cell subset sorted from them (not recorded which). The receptor source for this set is an adult woman who had mild COVID-19 (a few samples of this study predate the infection). Cell type and time point are not known.

This clonotype was seen at least ten times. This chain joins TRBV12-3 or TRBV12-4 and TRBJ2-5, with 8 bases identical to TRBD2. This CDR3 has 14 residues. V was clipped by 7 bases and J by 4 bases; unmatched bases: 8. DNA for the CDR3: TGTGCCAGCACCTTCCGGGAGGGGGGAGAGACCCAGTACTTC. Translated, it gives CASTFREGGETQYF.

This clonotype showed up just a few times. The CDR3 sequence is CAIGDGARETQYF. For the CDR3, the DNA is TGTGCCATCGGGGATGGGGCTCGAGAGACCCAGTACTTC. V is TRBV10-3 and J is TRBJ2-5; a possible D gene is TRBD1 (5 bases). Germline values: CDR1 ENHRY, CDR2 SYGVKD. Trimming left V 8 bases short and J 4 bases short, with 14 bases between. The CDR3 is 13 residues long.

This clonotype has more than one count but fewer than ten. The chain is built from TRBV20-1 and TRBJ1-1; D gene ambiguous. The CDR3 runs to 11 residues. Germline V gene data show CDR1 as DFQATT and CDR2 as SNEGSKA (reference sequence). Between the trimmed V and J ends, which lost 5 bases and 3 bases, there was a span of 7 bases. CDR3 coding DNA: TGCAGTGCTCTGGTGGACACTGAAGCTTTCTTT. Protein sequence: CSALVDTEAFF.

This clonotype appeared a few times. The V gene is TRBV18, the J gene TRBJ2-3, with unresolved D. Germline V lookup: CDR1 KGHSH, CDR2 LQKENI. V was cut by 1 base and J by 0 bases, with 2 bases left in between. The CDR3 runs 13 residues. CDR3 bases: TGTGCCAGCTCACCACTCAGCACAGATACGCAGTATTTT. Residues: CASSPLSTDTQYF.

At least ten counts were recorded for this clonotype. J is TRBJ1-1 and V is TRBV5-1; the match to TRBD1 covers 7 bases. This CDR3 is 13 amino acids long. Germline CDR1 reads SGHRS; CDR2 reads YFSETQ. V lost 1 base, J lost 4 bases, and 1 base stayed unmatched. CDR3 in amino acids: CASSLTGVTEAFF. CDR3 nucleotide sequence: TGCGCCAGCAGCTTGACAGGGGTCACTGAAGCTTTCTTT.

This clonotype is labeled as medium-sized. The V call is TRBV20-1, the J call TRBJ2-1, with 11 bases identical to TRBD2. Germline trimming cut 6 bases from V and 14 bases from J; bases unmatched to any gene: 3. The CDR3 is made up of 10 amino acids. From germline, CDR1 is DFQATT and CDR2 SNEGSKA (reference sequence). CDR3 DNA sequence: TGCAGTGCGGGGACTAGCGGAGAGTTCTTC. Protein: CSAGTSGEFF.

In this sample, this clonotype turned up many times. V is TRBV4-1 and J is TRBJ2-5, with 9 positions matching TRBD1. The CDR3 length is 14 residues. The germline V gene has CDR1 MGHRA and CDR2 YSYEKL. Trimming at V came to 3 bases and at J to 5 bases, leaving 4 bases not matched to a gene. The CDR3 nucleotides read TGCGCCAGCAGCCAGGGACAGGGAGCGGAGACCCAGTACTTC. Translation: CASSQGQGAETQYF.

This clonotype was recorded a few times. V gene TRBV4-3 combines with J gene TRBJ2-1; D gene uncertain. CDR1 and CDR2 (germline): LGHNA, YSLEER. V lost 2 bases, J lost 6 bases, and 8 bases lay in between. The CDR3 spans 13 residues. The chain's CDR3 is CASSQLGFNEQFF. CDR3 DNA: TGCGCCAGCAGCCAATTGGGTTTCAATGAGCAGTTCTTC.

The rearrangement joins TRBV5-1 to TRBJ1-2; 8 nucleotides align to TRBD1. The CDR3 covers 14 residues. V lost 3 bases to trimming and J lost 6 bases; unmatched junction nucleotides: 7. The V gene's germline CDR1 is SGHRS and CDR2 YFSETQ. CDR3 protein: CASSSTPTGDGYTF. DNA for the CDR3: TGCGCCAGCAGCTCTACACCGACAGGGGATGGCTACACCTTC.

At least ten counts were recorded for this clonotype. CDR3 nucleotides: TGTGCCAGCAGCCGGGGGGGCTCCTACGAGCAGTACTTC. Encoded protein: CASSRGGSYEQYF. This chain joins TRBV9 and TRBJ2-7; 8 bases are shared with TRBD2. The V gene end was trimmed by 4 bases and the J gene end by 0 bases; junction bases not matched to a gene: 0. Germline lookup yields CDR1 SGDLS and CDR2 YYNGEE. The CDR3 runs to 13 residues.

Many counts were recorded for this clonotype. The chain carries TRBV7-3 and TRBJ2-2, with D unclear. The CDR3 totals 16 residues. V was clipped by 0 bases and J by 0 bases, with 8 bases between them. Germline values: CDR1 SGHTA, CDR2 FQGTGA. The CDR3 coding sequence is TGTGCCAGCAGCTTAACTAGGGCTTCGAACACCGGGGAGCTGTTTTTT. It specifies CASSLTRASNTGELFF.

The chain uses TRBV19 and TRBJ2-3; 7 bases are shared with TRBD2. This CDR3 spans 15 amino acids. Germline values: CDR1 LNHDA, CDR2 SQIVND (reference sequence). V was pared by 5 bases and J by 2 bases, with 7 bases of the junction left unmatched. The CDR3 DNA follows: TGTGCCAGTAGTCAGGGTAGCGGGCCCACAGATACGCAGTATTTT. Translating it yields CASSQGSGPTDTQYF.

This clonotype was recorded many times. The chain combines TRBV10-2 with TRBJ1-1, with 11 bases matching TRBD1. V shed 6 bases and J 5 bases; nucleotides not matched to a gene: 5. From germline, CDR1 is WSHSY and CDR2 SAAADI. This CDR3 spans 14 amino acids. The CDR3 nucleotides read TGCGCCAGCAGGGACAGGGGGCGTAGGACTGAAGCTTTCTTT. It specifies CASRDRGRRTEAFF.

The V gene is TRBV18, the J gene TRBJ2-5; the D is unclear. The CDR3 consists of 15 residues. CDR1 KGHSH and CDR2 LQKENI come from the germline V gene. With 4 bases removed from V and 1 base from J, the gap between germline ends came to 13 bases. The CDR3 sequence: CASSQQGRLQETQYF. CDR3 DNA sequence: TGTGCCAGCTCACAGCAAGGACGCCTCCAAGAGACCCAGTACTTC.